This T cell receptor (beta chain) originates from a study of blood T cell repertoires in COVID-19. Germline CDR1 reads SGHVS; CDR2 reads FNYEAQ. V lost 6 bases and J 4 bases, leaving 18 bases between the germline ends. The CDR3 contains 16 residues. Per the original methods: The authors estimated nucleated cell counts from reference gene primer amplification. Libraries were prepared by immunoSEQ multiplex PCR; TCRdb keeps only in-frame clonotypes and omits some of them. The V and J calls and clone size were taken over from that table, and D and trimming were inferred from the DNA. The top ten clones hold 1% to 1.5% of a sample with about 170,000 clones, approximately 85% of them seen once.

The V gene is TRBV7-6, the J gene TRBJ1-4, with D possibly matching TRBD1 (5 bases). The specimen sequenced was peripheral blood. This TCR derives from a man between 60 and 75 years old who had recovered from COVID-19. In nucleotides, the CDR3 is TGTGCCAGCAGTTCATCGCGGGGCCCAAGTAATGAAAAACTGTTTTTT. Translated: CASSSSRGPSNEKLFF.